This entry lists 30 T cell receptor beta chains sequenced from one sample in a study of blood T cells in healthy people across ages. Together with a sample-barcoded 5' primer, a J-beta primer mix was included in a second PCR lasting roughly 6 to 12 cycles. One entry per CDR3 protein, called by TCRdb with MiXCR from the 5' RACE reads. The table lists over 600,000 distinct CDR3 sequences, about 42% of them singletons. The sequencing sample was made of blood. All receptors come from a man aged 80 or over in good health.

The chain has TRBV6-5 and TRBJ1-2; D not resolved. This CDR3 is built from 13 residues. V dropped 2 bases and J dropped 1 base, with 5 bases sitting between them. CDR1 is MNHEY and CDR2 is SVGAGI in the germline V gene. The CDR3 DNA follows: TGTGCCAGCAGTTACGGGAATAACTATGGCTACACCTTC. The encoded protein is CASSYGNNYGYTF.

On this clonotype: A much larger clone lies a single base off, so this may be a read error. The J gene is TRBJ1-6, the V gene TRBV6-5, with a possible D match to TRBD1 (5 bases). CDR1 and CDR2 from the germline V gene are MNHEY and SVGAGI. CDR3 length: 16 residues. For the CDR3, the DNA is TGTGCCAACAGTTTCGCTGTGAGGGGTGGAAATTCACCCCTCCACTTT. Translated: CANSFAVRGGNSPLHF.

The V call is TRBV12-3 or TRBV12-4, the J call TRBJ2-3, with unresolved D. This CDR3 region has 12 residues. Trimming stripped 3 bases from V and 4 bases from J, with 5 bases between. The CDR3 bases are TGTGCCAGCAGTTTGGACCCAGATACGCAGTATTTT. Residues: CASSLDPDTQYF.

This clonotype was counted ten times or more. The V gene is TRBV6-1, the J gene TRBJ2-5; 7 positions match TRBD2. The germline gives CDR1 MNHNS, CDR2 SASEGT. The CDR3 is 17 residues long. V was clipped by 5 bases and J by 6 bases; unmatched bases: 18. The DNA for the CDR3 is TGTGCCAGCAGTACCTCTGGGGGGGGAATCCCCACGAAGACCCAGTACTTC. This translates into CASSTSGGGIPTKTQYF.

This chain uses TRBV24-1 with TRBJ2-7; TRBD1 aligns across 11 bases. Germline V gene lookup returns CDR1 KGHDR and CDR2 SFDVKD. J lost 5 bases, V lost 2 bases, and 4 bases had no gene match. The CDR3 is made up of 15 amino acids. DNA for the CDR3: TGTGCCACCAGTGATTCCGGACAGGGGGCTGACGAGCAGTACTTC. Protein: CATSDSGQGADEQYF.

CDR3: CSARTQPGANVLTF. CDR3 nucleotide sequence: TGCAGTGCTAGGACGCAACCTGGGGCCAACGTCCTGACTTTC. The chain recombines TRBV20-1 with TRBJ2-6; D remains unclear. The length of the CDR3 is 14 residues. Deletions cut 3 bases from V and 2 bases from J, with 8 bases between. The germline gives CDR1 DFQATT, CDR2 SNEGSKA (reference sequence).

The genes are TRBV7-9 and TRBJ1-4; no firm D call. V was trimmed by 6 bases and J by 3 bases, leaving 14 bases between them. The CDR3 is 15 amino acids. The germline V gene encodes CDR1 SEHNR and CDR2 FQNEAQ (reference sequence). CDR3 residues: CASSNGRVANEKLFF. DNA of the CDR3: TGTGCCAGCAGTAACGGACGCGTAGCTAATGAAAAACTGTTTTTT.

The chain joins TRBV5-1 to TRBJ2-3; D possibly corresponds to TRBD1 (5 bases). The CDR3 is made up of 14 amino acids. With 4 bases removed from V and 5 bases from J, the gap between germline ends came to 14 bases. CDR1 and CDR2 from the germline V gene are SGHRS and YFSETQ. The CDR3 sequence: CASSVAQGKDTQYF. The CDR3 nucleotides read TGCGCCAGCAGCGTGGCGCAGGGTAAAGATACGCAGTATTTT.

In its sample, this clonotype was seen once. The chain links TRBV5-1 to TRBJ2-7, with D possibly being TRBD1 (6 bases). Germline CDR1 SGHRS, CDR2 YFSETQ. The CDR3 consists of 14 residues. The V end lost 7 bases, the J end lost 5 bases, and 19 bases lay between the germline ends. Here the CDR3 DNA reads TGCGCCAGCTCTGTGAGGGGGAGAGTCGACGAGCAGTACTTC. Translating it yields CASSVRGRVDEQYF.

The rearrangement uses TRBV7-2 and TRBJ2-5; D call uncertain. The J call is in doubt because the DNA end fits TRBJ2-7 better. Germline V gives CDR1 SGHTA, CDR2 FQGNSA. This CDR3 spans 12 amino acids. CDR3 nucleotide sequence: TGTGCCAGCAGCTTAGTCTCGCACGAGCAGTACTTC. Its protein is CASSLVSHEQYF.

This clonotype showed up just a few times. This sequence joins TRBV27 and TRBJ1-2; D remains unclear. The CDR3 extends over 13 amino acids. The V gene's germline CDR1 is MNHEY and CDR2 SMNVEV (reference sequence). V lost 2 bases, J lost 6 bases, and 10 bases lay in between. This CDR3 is CASSLVGKDGYTF. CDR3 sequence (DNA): TGTGCCAGCAGTTTAGTAGGGAAAGATGGCTACACCTTC.

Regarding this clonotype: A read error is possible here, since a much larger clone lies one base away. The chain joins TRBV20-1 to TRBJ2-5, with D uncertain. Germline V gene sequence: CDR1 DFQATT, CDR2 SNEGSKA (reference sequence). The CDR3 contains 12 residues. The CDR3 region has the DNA TGCGGTGTGGTCTCTCTACAAGAGACCCAGTACTTC. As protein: CGVVSLQETQYF.

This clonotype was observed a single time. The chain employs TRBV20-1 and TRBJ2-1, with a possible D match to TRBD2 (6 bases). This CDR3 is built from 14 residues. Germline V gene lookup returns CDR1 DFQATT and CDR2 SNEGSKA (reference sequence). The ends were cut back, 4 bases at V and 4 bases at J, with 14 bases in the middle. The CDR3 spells CSATSSEQYNEQFF. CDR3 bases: TGCAGTGCTACCTCTAGCGAGCAGTACAATGAGCAGTTCTTC.

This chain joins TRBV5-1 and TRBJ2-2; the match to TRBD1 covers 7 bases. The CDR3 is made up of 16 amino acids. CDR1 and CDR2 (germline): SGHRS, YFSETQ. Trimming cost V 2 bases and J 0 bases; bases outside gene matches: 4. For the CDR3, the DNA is TGCGCCAGCAGCTTAGAGGGGGCCACGAACACCGGGGAGCTGTTTTTT. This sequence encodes CASSLEGATNTGELFF.

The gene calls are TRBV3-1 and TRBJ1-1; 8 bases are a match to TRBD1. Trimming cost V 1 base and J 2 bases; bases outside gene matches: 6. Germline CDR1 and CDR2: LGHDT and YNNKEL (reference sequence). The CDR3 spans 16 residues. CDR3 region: CASSQGPGQGNTEAFF. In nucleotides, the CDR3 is TGTGCCAGCAGCCAAGGTCCCGGACAGGGTAACACTGAAGCTTTCTTT. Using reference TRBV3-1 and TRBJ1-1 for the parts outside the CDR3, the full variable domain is DTAVSQTPKYLVTQMGNDKSIKCEQNLGHDTMYWYKQDSKKFLKIMFSYNNKELIINETVPNRFSPKSPDKAHLNLHINSLELGDSAVYFCASSQGPGQGNTEAFFGQGTRLTVV.

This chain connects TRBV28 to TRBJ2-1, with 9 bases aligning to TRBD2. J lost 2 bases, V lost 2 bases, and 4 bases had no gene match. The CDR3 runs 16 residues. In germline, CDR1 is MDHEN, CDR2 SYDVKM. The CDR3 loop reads CASSLAGGPAYNEQFF. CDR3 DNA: TGTGCCAGCAGTTTAGCGGGAGGGCCGGCCTACAATGAGCAGTTCTTC.

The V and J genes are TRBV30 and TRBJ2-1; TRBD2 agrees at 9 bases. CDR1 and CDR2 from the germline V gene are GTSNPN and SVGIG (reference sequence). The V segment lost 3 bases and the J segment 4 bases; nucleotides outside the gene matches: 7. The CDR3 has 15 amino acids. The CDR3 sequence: CAWRGTSGLYNEQFF. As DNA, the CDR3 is TGTGCCTGGAGGGGTACTAGCGGGTTATACAATGAGCAGTTCTTC. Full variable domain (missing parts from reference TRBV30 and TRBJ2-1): SQTIHQWPATLVQPVGSPLSLECTVEGTSNPNLYWYRQAAGRGLQLLFYSVGIGQISSEVPQNLSASRPQDRQFILSSKKLLLSDSGFYLCAWRGTSGLYNEQFFGPGTRLTVL.

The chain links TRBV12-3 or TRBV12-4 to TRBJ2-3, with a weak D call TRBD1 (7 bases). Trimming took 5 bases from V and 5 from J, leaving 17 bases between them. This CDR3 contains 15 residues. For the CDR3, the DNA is TGTGCCAGCAGTGGGGGGACAGTGCTCGAAGATACGCAGTATTTT. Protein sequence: CASSGGTVLEDTQYF.

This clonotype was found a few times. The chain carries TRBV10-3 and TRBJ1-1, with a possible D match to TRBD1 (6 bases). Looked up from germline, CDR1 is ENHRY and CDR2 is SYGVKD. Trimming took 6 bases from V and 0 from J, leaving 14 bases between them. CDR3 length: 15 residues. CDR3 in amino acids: CAISPGGALNTEAFF. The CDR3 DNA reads TGTGCCATCAGCCCCGGGGGGGCATTGAACACTGAAGCTTTCTTT.

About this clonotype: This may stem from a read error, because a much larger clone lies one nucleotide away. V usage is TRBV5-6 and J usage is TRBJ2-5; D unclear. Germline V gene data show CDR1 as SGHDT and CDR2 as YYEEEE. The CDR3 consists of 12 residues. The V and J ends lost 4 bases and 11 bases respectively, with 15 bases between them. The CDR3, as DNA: TGTGCCAGCAGCACCGACCCCAATGAGCAGTACTTC. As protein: CASSTDPNEQYF.

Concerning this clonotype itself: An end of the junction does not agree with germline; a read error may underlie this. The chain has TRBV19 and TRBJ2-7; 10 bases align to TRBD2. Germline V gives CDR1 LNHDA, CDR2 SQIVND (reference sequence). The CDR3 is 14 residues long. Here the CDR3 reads CAGSRASGSYEQYF. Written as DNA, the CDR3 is TGTGCCGGTAGTAGGGCTAGCGGGAGCTACGAGCAGTACTTC.

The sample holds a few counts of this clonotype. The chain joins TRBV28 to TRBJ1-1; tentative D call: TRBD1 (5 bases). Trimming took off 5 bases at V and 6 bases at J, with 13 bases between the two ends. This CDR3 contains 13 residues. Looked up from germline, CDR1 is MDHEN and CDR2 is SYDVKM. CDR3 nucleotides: TGTGCCAGCAGTCAGGGACCCTTCCCTGAAGCTTTCTTT. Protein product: CASSQGPFPEAFF.

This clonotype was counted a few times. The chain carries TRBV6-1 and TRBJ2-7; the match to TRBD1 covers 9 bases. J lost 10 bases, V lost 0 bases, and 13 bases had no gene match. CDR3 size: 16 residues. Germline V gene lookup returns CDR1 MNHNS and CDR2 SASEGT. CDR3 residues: CASSEANQGQGEAQYF. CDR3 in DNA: TGTGCCAGCAGTGAAGCCAACCAGGGACAGGGTGAGGCCCAGTACTTC.

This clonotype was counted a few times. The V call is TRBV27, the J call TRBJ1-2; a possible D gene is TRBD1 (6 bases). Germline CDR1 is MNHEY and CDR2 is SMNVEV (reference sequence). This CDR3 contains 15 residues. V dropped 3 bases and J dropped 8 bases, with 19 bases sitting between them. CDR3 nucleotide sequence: TGTGCCAGCAGTTTCACGGGGGCAGGGGAAATAGGCTACACCTTC. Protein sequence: CASSFTGAGEIGYTF.

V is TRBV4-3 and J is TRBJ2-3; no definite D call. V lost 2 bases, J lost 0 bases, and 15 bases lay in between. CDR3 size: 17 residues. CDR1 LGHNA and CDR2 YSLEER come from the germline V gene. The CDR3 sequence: CASSQKSRAPSTDTQYF. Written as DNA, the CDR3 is TGCGCCAGCAGCCAAAAATCCCGAGCGCCGAGCACAGATACGCAGTATTTT.

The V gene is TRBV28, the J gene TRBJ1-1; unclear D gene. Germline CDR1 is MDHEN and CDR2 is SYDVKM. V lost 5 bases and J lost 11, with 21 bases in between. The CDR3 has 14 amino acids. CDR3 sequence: CASSGPSGYGKAFF. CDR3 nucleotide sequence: TGTGCCAGCAGTGGTCCCTCAGGATATGGGAAGGCTTTCTTT.

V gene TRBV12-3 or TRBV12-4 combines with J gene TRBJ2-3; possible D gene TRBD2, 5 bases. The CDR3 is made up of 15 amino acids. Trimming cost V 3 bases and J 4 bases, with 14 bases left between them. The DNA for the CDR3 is TGTGCCAGCAGTTTGAGGGCCGGGCCCGCAGATACGCAGTATTTT. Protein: CASSLRAGPADTQYF.

The CDR3 spells CASSFGQGKSYEQYF. The DNA for the CDR3 is TGCGCCAGCAGCTTCGGACAGGGAAAGTCCTACGAGCAGTACTTC. The J gene is TRBJ2-7, the V gene TRBV5-1; 8 nucleotides align to TRBD1. CDR3 length: 15 residues. In germline, CDR1 is SGHRS, CDR2 YFSETQ. Trimming at V came to 2 bases and at J to 1 base, leaving 5 bases not matched to a gene.

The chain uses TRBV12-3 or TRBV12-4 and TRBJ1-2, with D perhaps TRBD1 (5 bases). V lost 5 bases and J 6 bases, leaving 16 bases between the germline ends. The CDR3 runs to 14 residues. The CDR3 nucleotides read TGTGCCAGCAGTCGACCCGGGGGTGGCGATGGCTACACCTTC. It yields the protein CASSRPGGGDGYTF.

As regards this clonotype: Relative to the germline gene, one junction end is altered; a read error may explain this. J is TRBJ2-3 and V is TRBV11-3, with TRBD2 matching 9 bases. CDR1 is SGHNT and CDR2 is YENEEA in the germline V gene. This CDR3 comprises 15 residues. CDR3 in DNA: TGTACCAGCAGCGATGTAGCGGGAGTCACAGATACGCAGTATTTT. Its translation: CTSSDVAGVTDTQYF.